This T cell receptor beta chain stems from a study of chemoradiotherapy in HPV16-positive cancers. Study-level information: Candidate HPV-specific T-cell clones and common TCR motifs came from functional assays in two HPV16-positive patients. Study-level results: Candidate HPV-specific clones and E7-related TCR motifs grew in tumor during treatment.

As regards this clone: The antigen is undetermined.

The length of the CDR3 is 15 residues. V was clipped by 4 bases and J by 4 bases, with 14 bases between them. Germline loops: CDR1 LNHDA, CDR2 SQIVND (reference sequence). Measured with immunoSEQ multiplex PCR; TCRdb has only the in-frame clones, and not every one. The sample includes 25,000 to 35,000 clones, approximately 80% of them seen just once. Here the sequenced sample was blood, taken from a patient who underwent chemoradiotherapy. This clonotype originated in a human donor with HPV-associated anogenital cancer. The chain links TRBV19 to TRBJ1-5; D possibly corresponds to TRBD1 (6 bases). The chain's CDR3 is CASSNGQRTNQPQHF. The CDR3, as DNA: TGTGCCAGTAGTAACGGACAGAGAACTAATCAGCCCCAGCATTTT.